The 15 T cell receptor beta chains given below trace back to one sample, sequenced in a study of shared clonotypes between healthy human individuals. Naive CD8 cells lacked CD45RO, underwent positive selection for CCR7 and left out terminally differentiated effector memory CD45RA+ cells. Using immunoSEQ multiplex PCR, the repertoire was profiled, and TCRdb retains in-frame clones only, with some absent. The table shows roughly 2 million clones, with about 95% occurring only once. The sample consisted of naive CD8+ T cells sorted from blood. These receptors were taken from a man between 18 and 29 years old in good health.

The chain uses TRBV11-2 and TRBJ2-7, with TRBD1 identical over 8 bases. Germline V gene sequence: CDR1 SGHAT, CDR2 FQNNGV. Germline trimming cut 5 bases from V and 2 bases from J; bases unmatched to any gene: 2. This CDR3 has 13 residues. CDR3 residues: CASSAGQAYEQYF. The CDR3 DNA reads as TGTGCCAGCAGCGCGGGACAGGCCTACGAGCAGTACTTC.

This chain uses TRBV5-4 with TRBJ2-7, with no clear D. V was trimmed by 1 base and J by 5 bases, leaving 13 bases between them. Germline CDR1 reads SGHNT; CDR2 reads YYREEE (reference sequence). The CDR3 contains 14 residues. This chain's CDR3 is CASSLSSVGNEQYF. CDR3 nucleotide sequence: TGTGCCAGCAGCTTGAGTTCGGTTGGCAACGAGCAGTACTTC.

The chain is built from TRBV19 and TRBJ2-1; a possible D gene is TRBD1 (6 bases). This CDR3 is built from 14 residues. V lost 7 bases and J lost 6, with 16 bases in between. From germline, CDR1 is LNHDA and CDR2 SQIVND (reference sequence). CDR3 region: CASNWGQSSNEQFF. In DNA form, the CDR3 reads TGTGCCAGTAATTGGGGGCAGAGCAGCAATGAGCAGTTCTTC.

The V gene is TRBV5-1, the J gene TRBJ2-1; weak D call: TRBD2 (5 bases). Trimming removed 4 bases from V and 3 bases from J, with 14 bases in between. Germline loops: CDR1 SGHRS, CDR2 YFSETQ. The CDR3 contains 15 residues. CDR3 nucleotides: TGCGCCAGCAGCGGGAGTGTTCCCGGCTACAATGAGCAGTTCTTC. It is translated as CASSGSVPGYNEQFF.

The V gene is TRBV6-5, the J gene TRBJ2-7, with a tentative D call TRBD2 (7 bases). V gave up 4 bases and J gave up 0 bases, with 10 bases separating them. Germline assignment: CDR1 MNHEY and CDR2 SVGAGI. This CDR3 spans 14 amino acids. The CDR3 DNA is TGTGCCAGCAGTTGGGGGGGCGGCTCCTACGAGCAGTACTTC. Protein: CASSWGGGSYEQYF.

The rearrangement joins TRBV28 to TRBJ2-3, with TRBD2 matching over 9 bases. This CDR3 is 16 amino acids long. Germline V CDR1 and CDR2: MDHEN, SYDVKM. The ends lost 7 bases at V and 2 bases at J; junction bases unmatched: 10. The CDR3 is CASTYSGGDLTDTQYF. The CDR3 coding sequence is TGTGCCAGCACCTATAGCGGGGGAGACCTCACAGATACGCAGTATTTT.

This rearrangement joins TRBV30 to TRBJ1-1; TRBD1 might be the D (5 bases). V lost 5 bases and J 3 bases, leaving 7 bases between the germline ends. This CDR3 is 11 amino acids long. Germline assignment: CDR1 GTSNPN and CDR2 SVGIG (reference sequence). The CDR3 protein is CAWGRDTEAFF. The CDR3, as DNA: TGTGCCTGGGGCAGGGACACTGAAGCTTTCTTT.

This CDR3 is CASSASGGEVYNEQFF. The CDR3 DNA reads TGTGCCAGCAGTGCCTCAGGGGGCGAGGTCTACAATGAGCAGTTCTTC. J is TRBJ2-1 and V is TRBV6-1, with TRBD1 matching over 8 bases. Germline assignment: CDR1 MNHNS and CDR2 SASEGT. The CDR3 spans 16 residues. Unmatched junction bases numbered 8, after V lost 4 bases and J lost 3 bases.

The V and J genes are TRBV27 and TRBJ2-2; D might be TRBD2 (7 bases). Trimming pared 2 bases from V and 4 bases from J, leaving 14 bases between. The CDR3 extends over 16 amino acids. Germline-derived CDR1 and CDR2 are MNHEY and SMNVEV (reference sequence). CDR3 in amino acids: CASSLPRGLTTGELFF. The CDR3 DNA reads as TGTGCCAGCAGTTTACCCAGGGGACTAACCACCGGGGAGCTGTTTTTT.

The CDR3 spells CASSLSRDTNNEQFF. In DNA form, the CDR3 reads TGTGCCAGCAGTTTATCCCGGGACACCAACAATGAGCAGTTCTTC. The chain is built from TRBV28 and TRBJ2-1; a weak D match, TRBD1 (6 bases). Trimming removed 1 base at V and 5 bases at J, with 12 bases between. Germline assignment: CDR1 MDHEN and CDR2 SYDVKM. The CDR3 totals 15 residues.

The CDR3 sequence is CASSWSHGGGSLSGEQYF. DNA for the CDR3: TGTGCCAGCAGTTGGTCCCACGGGGGTGGTAGTTTATCGGGGGAGCAGTACTTC. The chain has TRBV28 and TRBJ2-7; D is possibly TRBD2 (6 bases). This CDR3 has 18 residues. Germline V CDR1 and CDR2: MDHEN, SYDVKM. Trimming shortened V by 4 bases and J by 7 bases, and 29 bases separated the two germline ends.

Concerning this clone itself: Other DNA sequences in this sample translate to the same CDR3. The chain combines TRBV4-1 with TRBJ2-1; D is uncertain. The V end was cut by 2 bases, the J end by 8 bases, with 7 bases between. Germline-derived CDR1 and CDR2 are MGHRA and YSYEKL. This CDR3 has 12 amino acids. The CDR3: CASSQFGDEQFF. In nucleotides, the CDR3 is TGCGCCAGCAGCCAATTTGGGGATGAGCAGTTCTTC.

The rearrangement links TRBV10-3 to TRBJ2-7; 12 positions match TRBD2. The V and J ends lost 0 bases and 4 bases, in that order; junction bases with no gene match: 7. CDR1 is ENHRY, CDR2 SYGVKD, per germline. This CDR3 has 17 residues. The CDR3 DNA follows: TGTGCCATCAGTGAGTCGAAGACTAGCGGGGGCCCATACGAGCAGTACTTC. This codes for CAISESKTSGGPYEQYF.

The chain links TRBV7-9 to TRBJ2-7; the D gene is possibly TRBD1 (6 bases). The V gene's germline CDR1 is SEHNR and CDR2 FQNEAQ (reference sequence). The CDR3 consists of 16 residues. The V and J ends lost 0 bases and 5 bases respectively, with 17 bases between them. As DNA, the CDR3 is TGTGCCAGCAGCTTAGCGTTAGGGGACACCTGGGACGAGCAGTACTTC. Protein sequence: CASSLALGDTWDEQYF.

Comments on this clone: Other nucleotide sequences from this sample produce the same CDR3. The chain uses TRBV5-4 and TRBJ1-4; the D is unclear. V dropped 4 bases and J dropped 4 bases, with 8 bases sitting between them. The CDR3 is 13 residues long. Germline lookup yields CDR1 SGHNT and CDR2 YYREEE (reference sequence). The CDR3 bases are TGTGCCAGCAGCCCCGGAGGTAATGAAAAACTGTTTTTT. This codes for CASSPGGNEKLFF.